This T cell receptor (beta chain) was captured in a study of blood T cell repertoires in COVID-19. Study-level information: COVID-19 samples from acute and convalescent phases originated in the United States, Italy and Spain. The analysed material was cDNA or gDNA that came from T cells, B-cell-depleted T cells, or PBMCs.

Looked up from germline, CDR1 is SGHTA and CDR2 is FQGNSA. This CDR3 is 16 amino acids long. With 3 bases removed from V and 0 bases from J, the gap between germline ends came to 14 bases. In the original workflow: Estimation of nucleated cell counts was performed using reference gene primer amplification. Produced via immunoSEQ multiplex PCR; TCRdb's table is partial and in-frame only. V and J calls and clone size come straight from that table; D and trimming were deduced from the DNA. This sample carries around 230,000 clones, approximately 80% of them seen once, and the ten largest clones take under 30%.

The sequence was obtained from a man aged 40-55 years with acute or convalescent COVID-19. Sequenced material: peripheral blood. The rearrangement links TRBV7-2 to TRBJ1-1, with D perhaps matching TRBD1 (6 bases). This chain's CDR3 is CASSFATGRMNTEAFF. CDR3 nucleotide sequence: TGTGCCAGCAGCTTCGCGACAGGACGCATGAACACTGAAGCTTTCTTT.